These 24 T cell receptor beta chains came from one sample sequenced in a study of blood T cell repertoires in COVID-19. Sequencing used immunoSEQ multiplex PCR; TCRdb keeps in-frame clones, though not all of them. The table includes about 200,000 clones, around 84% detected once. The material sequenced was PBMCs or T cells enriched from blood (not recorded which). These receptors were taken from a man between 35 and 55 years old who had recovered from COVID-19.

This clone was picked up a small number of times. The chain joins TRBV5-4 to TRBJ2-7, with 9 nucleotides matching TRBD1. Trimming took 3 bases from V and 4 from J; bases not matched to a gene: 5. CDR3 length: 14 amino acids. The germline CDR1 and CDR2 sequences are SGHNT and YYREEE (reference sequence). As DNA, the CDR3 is TGTGCCAGCAGCTGGGGACAGGGAGATTACGAGCAGTACTTC. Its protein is CASSWGQGDYEQYF. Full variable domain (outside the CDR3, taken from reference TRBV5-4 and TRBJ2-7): ETGVTQSPTHLIKTRGQQVTLRCSSQSGHNTVSWYQQALGQGPQFIFQYYREEENGRGNFPPRFSGLQFPNYSSELNVNALELDDSALYLCASSWGQGDYEQYFGPGTRLTVT.

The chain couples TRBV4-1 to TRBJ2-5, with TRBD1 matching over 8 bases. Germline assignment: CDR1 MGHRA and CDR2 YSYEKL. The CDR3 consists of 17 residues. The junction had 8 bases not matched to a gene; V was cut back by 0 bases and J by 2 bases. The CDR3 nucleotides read TGCGCCAGCAGCCAAGATCCCTACAACAGGGGGCAAGAGACCCAGTACTTC. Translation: CASSQDPYNRGQETQYF.

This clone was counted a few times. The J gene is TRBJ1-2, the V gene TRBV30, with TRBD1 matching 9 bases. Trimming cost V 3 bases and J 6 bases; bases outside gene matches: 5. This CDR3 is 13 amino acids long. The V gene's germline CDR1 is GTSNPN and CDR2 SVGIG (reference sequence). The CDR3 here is CAWRGQGQNGYTF. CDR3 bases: TGTGCCTGGAGGGGACAGGGTCAGAATGGCTACACCTTC.

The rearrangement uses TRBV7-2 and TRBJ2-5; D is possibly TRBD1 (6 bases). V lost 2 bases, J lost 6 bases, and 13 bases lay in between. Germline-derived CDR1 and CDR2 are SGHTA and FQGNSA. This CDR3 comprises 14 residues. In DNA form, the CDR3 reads TGTGCCAGCAGCTTATCAACAGGGCCCCAGACCCAGTACTTC. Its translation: CASSLSTGPQTQYF.

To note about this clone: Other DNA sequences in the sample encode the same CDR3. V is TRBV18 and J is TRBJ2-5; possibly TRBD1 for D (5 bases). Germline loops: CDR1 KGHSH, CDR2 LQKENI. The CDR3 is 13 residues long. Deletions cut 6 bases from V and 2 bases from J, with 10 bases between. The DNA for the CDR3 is TGTGCCAGCTCGAGAGACAGACAAGAGACCCAGTACTTC. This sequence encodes CASSRDRQETQYF.

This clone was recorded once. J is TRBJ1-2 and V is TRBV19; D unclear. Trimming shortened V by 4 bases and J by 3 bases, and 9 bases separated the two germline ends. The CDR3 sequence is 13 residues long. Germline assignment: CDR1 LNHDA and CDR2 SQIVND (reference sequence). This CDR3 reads CASSTGTHYGYTF. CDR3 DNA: TGTGCCAGTAGTACAGGAACCCACTATGGCTACACCTTC. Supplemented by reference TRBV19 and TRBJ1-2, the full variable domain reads DGGITQSPKYLFRKEGQNVTLSCEQNLNHDAMYWYRQDPGQGLRLIYYSQIVNDFQKGDIAEGYSVSREKKESFPLTVTSAQKNPTAFYLCASSTGTHYGYTFGSGTRLTVV.

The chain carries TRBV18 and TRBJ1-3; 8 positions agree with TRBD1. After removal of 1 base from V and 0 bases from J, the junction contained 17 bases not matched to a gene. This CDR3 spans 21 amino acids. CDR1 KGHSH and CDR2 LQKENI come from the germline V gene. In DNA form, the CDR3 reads TGTGCCAGCTCACCACAATCGCGGGACAGGTTTTTCTCTTACTCTGGAAACACCATATATTTT. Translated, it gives CASSPQSRDRFFSYSGNTIYF.

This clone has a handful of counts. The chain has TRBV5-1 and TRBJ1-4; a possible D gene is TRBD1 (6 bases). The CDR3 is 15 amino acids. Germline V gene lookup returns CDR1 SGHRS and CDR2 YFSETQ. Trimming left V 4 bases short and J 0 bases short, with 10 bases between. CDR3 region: CASSGGHATNEKLFF. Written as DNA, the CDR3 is TGCGCCAGCAGCGGGGGCCATGCAACTAATGAAAAACTGTTTTTT.

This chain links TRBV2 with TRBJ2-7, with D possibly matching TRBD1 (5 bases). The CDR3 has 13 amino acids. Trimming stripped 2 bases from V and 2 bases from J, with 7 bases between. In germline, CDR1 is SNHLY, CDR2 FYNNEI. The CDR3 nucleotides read TGTGCCAGCAGTGAAAGCAGGGCCTACGAGCAGTACTTC. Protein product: CASSESRAYEQYF.

The CDR3 DNA reads TGTGCCAGCAGTGAACTTTACGGTGAGTTAGGCCTCCGGGATCAGCCCCAGCATTTT. This translates into CASSELYGELGLRDQPQHF. The V and J genes are TRBV6-1 and TRBJ1-5, with D uncertain. Germline values: CDR1 MNHNS, CDR2 SASEGT. The CDR3 length is 19 residues. The V and J ends lost 2 bases and 5 bases respectively, with 25 bases between them.

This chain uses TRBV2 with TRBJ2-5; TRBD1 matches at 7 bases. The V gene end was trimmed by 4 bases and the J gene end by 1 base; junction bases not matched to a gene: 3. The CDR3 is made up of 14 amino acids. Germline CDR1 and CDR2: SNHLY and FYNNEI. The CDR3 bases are TGTGCCAGCAGTGGGCCAGGGGGCCAAGAGACCCAGTACTTC. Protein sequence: CASSGPGGQETQYF.

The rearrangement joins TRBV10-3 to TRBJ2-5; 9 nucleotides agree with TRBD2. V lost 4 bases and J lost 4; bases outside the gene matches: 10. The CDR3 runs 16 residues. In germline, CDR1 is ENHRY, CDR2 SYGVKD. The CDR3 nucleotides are TGTGCCATCAGTGGCGATAGCGGGAGTCTCGGAGAGACCCAGTACTTC. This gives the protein CAISGDSGSLGETQYF.

As DNA, the CDR3 is TGTGCCAGTAGTCGGGGGGGGAACGGCCGCGAGCAGTACTTC. The encoded protein is CASSRGGNGREQYF. V and J are TRBV19 and TRBJ2-7; 8 bases are shared with TRBD2. This CDR3 spans 14 amino acids. V lost 5 bases, J lost 6 bases, and 9 bases stayed unmatched. Germline V gives CDR1 LNHDA, CDR2 SQIVND (reference sequence).

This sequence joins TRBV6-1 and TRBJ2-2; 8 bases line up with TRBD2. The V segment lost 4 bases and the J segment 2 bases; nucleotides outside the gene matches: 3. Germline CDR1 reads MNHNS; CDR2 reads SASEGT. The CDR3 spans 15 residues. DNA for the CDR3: TGTGCCAGCAGTGGACTAGCGTTTAACACCGGGGAGCTGTTTTTT. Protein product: CASSGLAFNTGELFF.

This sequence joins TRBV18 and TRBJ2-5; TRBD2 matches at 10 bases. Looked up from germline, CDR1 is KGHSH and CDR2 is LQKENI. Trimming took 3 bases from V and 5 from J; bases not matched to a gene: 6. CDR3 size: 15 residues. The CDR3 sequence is CASSPGTSERETQYF. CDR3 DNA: TGTGCCAGCTCACCCGGGACTAGCGAGAGGGAGACCCAGTACTTC.

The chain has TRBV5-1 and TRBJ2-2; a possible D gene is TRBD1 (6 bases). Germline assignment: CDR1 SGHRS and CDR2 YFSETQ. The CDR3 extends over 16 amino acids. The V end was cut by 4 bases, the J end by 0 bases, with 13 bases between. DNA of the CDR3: TGCGCCAGCAGCCCAGGACAGAACGCGAACACCGGGGAGCTGTTTTTT. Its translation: CASSPGQNANTGELFF.

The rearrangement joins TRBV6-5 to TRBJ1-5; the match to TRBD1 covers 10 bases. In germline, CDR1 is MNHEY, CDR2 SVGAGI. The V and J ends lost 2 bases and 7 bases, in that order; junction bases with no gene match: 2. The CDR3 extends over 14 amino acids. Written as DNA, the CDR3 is TGTGCCAGCAGTTACCGACAGGGGGCCCAGCCCCAGCATTTT. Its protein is CASSYRQGAQPQHF.

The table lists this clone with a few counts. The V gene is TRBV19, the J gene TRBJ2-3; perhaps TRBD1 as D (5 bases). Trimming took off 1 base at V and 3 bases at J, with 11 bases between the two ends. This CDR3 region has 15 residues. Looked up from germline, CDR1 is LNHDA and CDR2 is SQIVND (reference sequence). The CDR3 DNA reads TGTGCCAGTAGTATAGCCAGGGCTTCAACAGATACGCAGTATTTT. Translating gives CASSIARASTDTQYF.

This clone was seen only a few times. This CDR3 reads CASSIDGSDTQYF. The CDR3 region has the DNA TGTGCCAGCAGCATCGACGGGTCGGATACGCAGTATTTT. The chain carries TRBV9 and TRBJ2-3; D is unclear. Germline V CDR1 and CDR2: SGDLS, YYNGEE. V was cut by 4 bases and J by 6 bases, with 12 bases left in between. This CDR3 spans 13 amino acids.

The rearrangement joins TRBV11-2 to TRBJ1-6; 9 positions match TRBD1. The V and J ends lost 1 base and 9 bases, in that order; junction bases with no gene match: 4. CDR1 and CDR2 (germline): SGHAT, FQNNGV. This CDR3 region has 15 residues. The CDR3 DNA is TGTGCCAGCAGCTTAGGACAGGGGGATGCTTCACCCCTCCACTTT. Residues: CASSLGQGDASPLHF. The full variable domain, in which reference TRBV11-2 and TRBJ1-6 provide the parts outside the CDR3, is EAGVAQSPRYKIIEKRQSVAFWCNPISGHATLYWYQQILGQGPKLLIQFQNNGVVDDSQLPKDRFSAERLKGVDSTLKIQPAKLEDSAVYLCASSLGQGDASPLHFGNGTRLTVT.

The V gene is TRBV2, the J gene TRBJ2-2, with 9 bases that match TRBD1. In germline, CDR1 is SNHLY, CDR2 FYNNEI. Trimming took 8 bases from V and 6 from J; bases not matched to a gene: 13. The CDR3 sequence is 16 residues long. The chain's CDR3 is CASRDSGTGKSGELFF. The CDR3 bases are TGTGCCAGCCGGGACTCCGGGACAGGGAAGTCCGGGGAGCTGTTTTTT.

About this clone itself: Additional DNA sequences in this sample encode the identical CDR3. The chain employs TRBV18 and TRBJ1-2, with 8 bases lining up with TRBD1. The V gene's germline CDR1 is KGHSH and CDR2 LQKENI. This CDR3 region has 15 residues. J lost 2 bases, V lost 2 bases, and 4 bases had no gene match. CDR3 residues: CASSPGTGANYGYTF. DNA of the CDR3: TGTGCCAGCTCACCAGGGACAGGCGCCAACTATGGCTACACCTTC.

The CDR3 DNA reads as TGTGCCAGCAGCTTAGAAGGACTAGCCTCAAATGAGCAGTTCTTC. It encodes CASSLEGLASNEQFF. The genes are TRBV11-2 and TRBJ2-1; TRBD2 aligns across 8 bases. Per germline, CDR1 SGHAT and CDR2 FQNNGV. The CDR3 totals 15 residues. V lost 0 bases to trimming and J lost 7 bases; unmatched junction nucleotides: 5.

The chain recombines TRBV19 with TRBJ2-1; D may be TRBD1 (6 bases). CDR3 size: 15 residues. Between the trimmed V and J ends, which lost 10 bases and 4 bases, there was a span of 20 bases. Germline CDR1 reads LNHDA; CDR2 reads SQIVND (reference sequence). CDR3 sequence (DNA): TGTGCCACCCGAGGGGCAGGGGTTCAGTACAATGAGCAGTTCTTC. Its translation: CATRGAGVQYNEQFF.